A single sample gave rise to the 3 T cell receptor beta chains below, sequenced in a study of shared clonotypes between healthy human individuals. Sequenced by immunoSEQ multiplex PCR; TCRdb stores in-frame clones only, minus some. The table includes over a million clones, about 74% detected once. Sequencing was carried out using memory CD4+ T cells sorted from blood. Sample subset: CD45RA-negative fraction. The receptors derive from a man younger than 35 in good health.

The chain joins TRBV5-8 to TRBJ1-2; D might be TRBD1 (5 bases). The V and J ends lost 4 bases and 4 bases respectively, with 14 bases between them. This CDR3 contains 14 residues. Per germline, CDR1 SGHTS and CDR2 YDEGEE. The CDR3, as DNA: TGTGCCAGCAGCCGAACCAGGGAGGCCTATGGCTACACCTTC. This encodes CASSRTREAYGYTF.

Notes on this clone: A junction boundary mismatches the germline segment, possibly from a read error. This chain joins TRBV7-7 and TRBJ2-1; 10 bases match TRBD2. Germline CDR1 reads SSHAT; CDR2 reads FNYEAQ (reference sequence). The CDR3 contains 15 residues. The CDR3 DNA follows: TGTGCTAGCAGCCTCGAGCGGGGGGGGTACAATGAGCAGTTCTTC. It is translated as CASSLERGGYNEQFF.

The chain links TRBV14 to TRBJ2-7, with no clear D. Trimming cost V 0 bases and J 4 bases, with 10 bases left between them. There are 14 residues in the CDR3. Per germline, CDR1 SGHDN and CDR2 FVKESK. CDR3 loop: CASSQDGKRYEQYF. The CDR3 DNA sequence: TGTGCCAGCAGCCAAGATGGAAAAAGATACGAGCAGTACTTC.